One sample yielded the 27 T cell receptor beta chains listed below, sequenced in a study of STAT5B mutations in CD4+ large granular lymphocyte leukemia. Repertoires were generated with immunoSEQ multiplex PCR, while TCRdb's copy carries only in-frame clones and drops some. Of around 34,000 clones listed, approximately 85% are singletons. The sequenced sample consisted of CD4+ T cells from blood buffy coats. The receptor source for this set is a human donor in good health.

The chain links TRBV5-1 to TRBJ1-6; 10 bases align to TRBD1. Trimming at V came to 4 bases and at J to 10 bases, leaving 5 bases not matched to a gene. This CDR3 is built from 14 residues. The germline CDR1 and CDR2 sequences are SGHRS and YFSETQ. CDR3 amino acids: CASSLRDRGSPLHF. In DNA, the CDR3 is TGCGCCAGCAGCCTCCGGGACAGGGGCTCACCCCTCCACTTT.

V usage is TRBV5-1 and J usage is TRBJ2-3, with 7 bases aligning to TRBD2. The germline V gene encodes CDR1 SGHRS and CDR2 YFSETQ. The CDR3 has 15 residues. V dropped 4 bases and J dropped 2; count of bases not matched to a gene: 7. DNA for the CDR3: TGCGCCAGCAGCCAGAGGGCGGGAGACACAGATACGCAGTATTTT. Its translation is CASSQRAGDTDTQYF. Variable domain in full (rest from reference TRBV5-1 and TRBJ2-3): KAGVTQTPRYLIKTRGQQVTLSCSPISGHRSVSWYQQTPGQGLQFLFEYFSETQRNKGNFPGRFSGRQFSNSRSEMNVSTLELGDSALYLCASSQRAGDTDTQYFGPGTRLTVL.

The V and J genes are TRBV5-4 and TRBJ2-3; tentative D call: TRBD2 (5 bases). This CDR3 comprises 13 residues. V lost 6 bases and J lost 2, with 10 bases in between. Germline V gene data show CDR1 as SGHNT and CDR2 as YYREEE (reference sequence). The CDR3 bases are TGTGCCAGCATGGACTCAGTCACAGATACGCAGTATTTT. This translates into CASMDSVTDTQYF.

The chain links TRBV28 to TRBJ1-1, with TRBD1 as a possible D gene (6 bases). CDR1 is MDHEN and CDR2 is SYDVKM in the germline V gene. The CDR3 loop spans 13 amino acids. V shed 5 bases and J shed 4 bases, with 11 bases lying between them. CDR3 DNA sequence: TGTGCCAGCAGTCTGACAGGAGTCACTGAAGCTTTCTTT. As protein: CASSLTGVTEAFF.

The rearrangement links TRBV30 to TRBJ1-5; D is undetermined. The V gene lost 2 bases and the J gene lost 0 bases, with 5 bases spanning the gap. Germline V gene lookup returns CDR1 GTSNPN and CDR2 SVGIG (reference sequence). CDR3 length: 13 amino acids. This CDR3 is CAWSTGSNQPQHF. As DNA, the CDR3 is TGTGCCTGGAGTACGGGTAGCAATCAGCCCCAGCATTTT.

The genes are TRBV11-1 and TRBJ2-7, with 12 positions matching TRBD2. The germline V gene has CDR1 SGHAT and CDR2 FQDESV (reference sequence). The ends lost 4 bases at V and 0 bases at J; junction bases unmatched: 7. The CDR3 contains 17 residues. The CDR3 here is CASSWGLAGVLSYEQYF. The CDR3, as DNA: TGTGCCAGCAGCTGGGGACTAGCGGGCGTTCTCTCCTACGAGCAGTACTTC.

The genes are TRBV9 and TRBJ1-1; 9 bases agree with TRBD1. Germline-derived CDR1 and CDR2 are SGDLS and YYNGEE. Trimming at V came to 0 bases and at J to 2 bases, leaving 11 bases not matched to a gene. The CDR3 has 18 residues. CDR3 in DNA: TGTGCCAGCAGCGTAGACCCCATTAGACAGGGGGTAAACACTGAAGCTTTCTTT. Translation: CASSVDPIRQGVNTEAFF.

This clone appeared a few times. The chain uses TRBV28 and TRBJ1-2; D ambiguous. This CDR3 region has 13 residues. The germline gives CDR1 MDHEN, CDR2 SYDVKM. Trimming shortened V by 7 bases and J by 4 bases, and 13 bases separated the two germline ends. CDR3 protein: CASNPGPRYGYTF. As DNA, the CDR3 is TGTGCCAGCAACCCCGGGCCCCGCTATGGCTACACCTTC.

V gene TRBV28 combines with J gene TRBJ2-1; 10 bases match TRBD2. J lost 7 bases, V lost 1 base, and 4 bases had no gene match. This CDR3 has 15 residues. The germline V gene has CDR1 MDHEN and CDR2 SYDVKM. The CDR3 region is CASSLSLAGENEQFF. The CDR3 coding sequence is TGTGCCAGCAGTTTATCGCTAGCGGGAGAAAATGAGCAGTTCTTC.

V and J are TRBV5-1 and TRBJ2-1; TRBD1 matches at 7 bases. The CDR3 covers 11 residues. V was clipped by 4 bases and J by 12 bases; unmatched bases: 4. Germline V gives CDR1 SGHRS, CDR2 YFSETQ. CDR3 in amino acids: CASSRDSGQFF. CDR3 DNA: TGCGCCAGCAGCCGGGACAGCGGGCAGTTCTTC.

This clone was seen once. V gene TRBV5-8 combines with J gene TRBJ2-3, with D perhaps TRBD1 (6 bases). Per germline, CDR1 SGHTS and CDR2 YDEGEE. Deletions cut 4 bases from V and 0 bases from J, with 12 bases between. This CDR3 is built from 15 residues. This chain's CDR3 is CASSGRDTSTDTQYF. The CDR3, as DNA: TGTGCCAGCAGCGGCCGGGACACAAGCACAGATACGCAGTATTTT.

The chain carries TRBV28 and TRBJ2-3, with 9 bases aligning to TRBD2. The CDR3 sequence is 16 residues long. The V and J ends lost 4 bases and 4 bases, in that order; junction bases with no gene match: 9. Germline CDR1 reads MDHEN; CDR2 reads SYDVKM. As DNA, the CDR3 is TGTGCCAGCAGTTCATCGGTAGCGGGAGTCGCAGATACGCAGTATTTT. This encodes CASSSSVAGVADTQYF.

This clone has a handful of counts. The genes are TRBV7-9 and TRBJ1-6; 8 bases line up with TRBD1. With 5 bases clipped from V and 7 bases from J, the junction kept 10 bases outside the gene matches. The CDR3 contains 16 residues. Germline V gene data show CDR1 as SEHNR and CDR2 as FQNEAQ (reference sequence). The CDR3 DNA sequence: TGTGCCAGCAGCCATACCGGACAGGGCGAGAATTCACCCCTCCACTTT. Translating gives CASSHTGQGENSPLHF. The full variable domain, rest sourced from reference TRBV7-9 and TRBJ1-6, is DTGVSQNPRHKITKRGQNVTFRCDPISEHNRLYWYRQTLGQGPEFLTYFQNEAQLEKSRLLSDRFSAERPKGSFSTLEIQRTEQGDSAMYLCASSHTGQGENSPLHFGNGTRLTVT.

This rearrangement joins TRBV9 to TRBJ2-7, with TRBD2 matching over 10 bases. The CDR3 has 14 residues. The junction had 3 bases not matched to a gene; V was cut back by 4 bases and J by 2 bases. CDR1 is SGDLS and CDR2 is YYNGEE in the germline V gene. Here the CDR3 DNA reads TGTGCCAGCAGCCCCGGACTAGCGGCCTACGAGCAGTACTTC. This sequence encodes CASSPGLAAYEQYF.

The CDR3 region has the DNA TGTGCCACCAGCCGAGCCGACTACGAGCAGTACTTC. It specifies CATSRADYEQYF. V and J are TRBV15 and TRBJ2-7; D not resolved. Germline V CDR1 and CDR2: LNHNV, YYDKDF (reference sequence). CDR3 length: 12 residues. V dropped 5 bases and J dropped 3 bases, with 8 bases sitting between them.

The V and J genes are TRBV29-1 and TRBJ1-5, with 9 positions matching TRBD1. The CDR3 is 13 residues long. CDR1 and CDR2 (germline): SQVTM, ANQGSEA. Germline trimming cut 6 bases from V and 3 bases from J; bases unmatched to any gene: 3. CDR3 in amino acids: CSVGQGNNQPQHF. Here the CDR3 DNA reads TGCAGCGTCGGACAGGGGAACAATCAGCCCCAGCATTTT.

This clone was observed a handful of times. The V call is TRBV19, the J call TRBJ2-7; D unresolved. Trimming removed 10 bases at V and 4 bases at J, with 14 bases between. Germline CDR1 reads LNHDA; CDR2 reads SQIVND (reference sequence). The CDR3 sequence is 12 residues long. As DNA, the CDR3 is TGTGCCACCCTCTCGCCCGGTTACGAGCAGTACTTC. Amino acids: CATLSPGYEQYF.

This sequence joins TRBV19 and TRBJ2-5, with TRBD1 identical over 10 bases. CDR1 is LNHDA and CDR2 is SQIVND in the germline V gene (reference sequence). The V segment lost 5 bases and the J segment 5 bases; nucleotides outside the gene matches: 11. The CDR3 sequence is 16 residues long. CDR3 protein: CASSPSDRGRRETQYF. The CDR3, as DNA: TGTGCCAGTAGTCCCTCCGACAGGGGGCGAAGGGAGACCCAGTACTTC.

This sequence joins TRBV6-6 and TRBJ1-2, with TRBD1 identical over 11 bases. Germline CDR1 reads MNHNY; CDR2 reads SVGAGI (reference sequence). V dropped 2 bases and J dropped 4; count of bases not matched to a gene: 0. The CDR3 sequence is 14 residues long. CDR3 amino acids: CASSYGTGGYGYTF. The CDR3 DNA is TGTGCCAGCAGTTACGGGACAGGGGGCTATGGCTACACCTTC.

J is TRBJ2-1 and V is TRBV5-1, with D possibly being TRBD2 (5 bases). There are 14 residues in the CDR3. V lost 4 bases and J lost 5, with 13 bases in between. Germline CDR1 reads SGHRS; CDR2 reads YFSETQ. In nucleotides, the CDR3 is TGCGCCAGCAGCCCGGGGTGGGGTAACAATGAGCAGTTCTTC. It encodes CASSPGWGNNEQFF.

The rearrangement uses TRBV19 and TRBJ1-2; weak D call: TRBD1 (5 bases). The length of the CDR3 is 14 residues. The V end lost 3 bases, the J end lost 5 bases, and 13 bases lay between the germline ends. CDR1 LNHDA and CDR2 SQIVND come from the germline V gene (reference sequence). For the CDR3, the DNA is TGTGCCAGTAGTATGCTCGGGGCGGCTTATGGCTACACCTTC. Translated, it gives CASSMLGAAYGYTF. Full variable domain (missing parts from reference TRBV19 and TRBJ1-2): DGGITQSPKYLFRKEGQNVTLSCEQNLNHDAMYWYRQDPGQGLRLIYYSQIVNDFQKGDIAEGYSVSREKKESFPLTVTSAQKNPTAFYLCASSMLGAAYGYTFGSGTRLTVV.

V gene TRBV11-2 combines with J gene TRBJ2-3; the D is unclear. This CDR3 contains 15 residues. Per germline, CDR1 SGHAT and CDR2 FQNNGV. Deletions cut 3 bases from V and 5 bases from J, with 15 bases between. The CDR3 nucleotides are TGTGCCAGCAGCTTGGAGCTAAGTCGTGTAGATACGCAGTATTTT. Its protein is CASSLELSRVDTQYF.

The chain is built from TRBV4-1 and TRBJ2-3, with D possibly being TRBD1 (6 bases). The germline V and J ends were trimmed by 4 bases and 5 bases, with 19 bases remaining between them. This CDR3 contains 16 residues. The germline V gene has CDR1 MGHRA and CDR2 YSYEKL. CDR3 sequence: CASSRERPGAGDTQYF. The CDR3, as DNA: TGCGCCAGCAGCCGGGAAAGGCCAGGGGCGGGAGATACGCAGTATTTT.

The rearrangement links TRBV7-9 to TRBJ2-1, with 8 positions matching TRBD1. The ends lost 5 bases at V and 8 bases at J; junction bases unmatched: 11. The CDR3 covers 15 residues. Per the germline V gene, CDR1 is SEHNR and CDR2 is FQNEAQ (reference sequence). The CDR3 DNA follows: TGTGCCAGCAGCCAAGGACAGGGAGAAGTGGATGAGCAGTTCTTC. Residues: CASSQGQGEVDEQFF.

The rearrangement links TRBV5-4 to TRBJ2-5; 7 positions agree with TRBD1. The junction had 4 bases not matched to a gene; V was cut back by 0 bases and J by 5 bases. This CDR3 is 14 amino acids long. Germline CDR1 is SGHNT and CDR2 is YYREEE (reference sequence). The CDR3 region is CASSLDRGAETQYF. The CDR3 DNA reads TGTGCCAGCAGCTTGGACAGGGGAGCGGAGACCCAGTACTTC.

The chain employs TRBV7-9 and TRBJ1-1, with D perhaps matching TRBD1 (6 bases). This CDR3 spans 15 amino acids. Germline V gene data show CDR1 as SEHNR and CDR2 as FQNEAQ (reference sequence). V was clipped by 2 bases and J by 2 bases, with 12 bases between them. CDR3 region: CASSLSDRRNTEAFF. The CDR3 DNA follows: TGTGCCAGCAGCTTAAGTGACAGGCGCAACACTGAAGCTTTCTTT.

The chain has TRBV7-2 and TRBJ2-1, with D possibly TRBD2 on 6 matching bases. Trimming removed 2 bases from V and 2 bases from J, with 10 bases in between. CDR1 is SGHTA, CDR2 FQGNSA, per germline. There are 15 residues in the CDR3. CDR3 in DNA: TGTGCCAGCAGCTTATCGACGGGAGCCTACAATGAGCAGTTCTTC. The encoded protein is CASSLSTGAYNEQFF.